The 9 T cell receptor beta chains in this list originate from one sample, sequenced in a study of cytomegalovirus exposure and HLA in healthy donors listed by TCRdb under 2017. The method behind the library was the immunoSEQ multiplex PCR assay. A mixture of 60 forward primers for TCR Vbeta segments and 13 reverse primers for TCR Jbeta segments was used in the multiplex PCR. This is the immuneACCESS table as TCRdb keeps it, with only in-frame sequences that have V and J called. A part of the clones is gone; compared with another copy, unresolved V genes explain less than half, and the rest is unexplained. The sample table shows 200,000 to 300,000 clones, and 80% to 85% are seen once. The ten largest clones represent almost 8% of the sample. Sequenced: PBMCs. The receptors shown here come from a woman aged 60 to 75 in good health and CMV-seropositive.

The CDR3 region is CASSHRDRGGEQFF. The CDR3, as DNA: TGTGCCAGCAGCCATCGGGACAGGGGGGGTGAGCAGTTCTTC. This chain links TRBV11-2 with TRBJ2-1, with TRBD1 matching 11 bases. V dropped 5 bases and J dropped 9; count of bases not matched to a gene: 6. The CDR3 contains 14 residues. CDR1 is SGHAT and CDR2 is FQNNGV in the germline V gene.

The chain has TRBV19 and TRBJ2-7; 12 bases are shared with TRBD2. This CDR3 spans 15 amino acids. V was pared by 6 bases and J by 4 bases, with 7 bases of the junction left unmatched. CDR1 and CDR2 from the germline V gene are LNHDA and SQIVND (reference sequence). The CDR3 here is CASRRLAGASYEQYF. Written as DNA, the CDR3 is TGTGCCAGTAGAAGACTAGCGGGAGCTTCATACGAGCAGTACTTC.

The chain is built from TRBV7-2 and TRBJ2-7, with TRBD2 identical over 11 bases. The germline V gene has CDR1 SGHTA and CDR2 FQGNSA. V was clipped by 5 bases and J by 6 bases; unmatched bases: 9. The CDR3 sequence is 15 residues long. For the CDR3, the DNA is TGTGCCAGCAGCCTACTAGCGGGAGTAAGGGGCGAGCAGTACTTC. Residues: CASSLLAGVRGEQYF.

This clone was seen more than once but under ten times. V usage is TRBV2 and J usage is TRBJ2-5; TRBD2 matches at 13 bases. Germline V gene sequence: CDR1 SNHLY, CDR2 FYNNEI. V trimming: 3 bases; J trimming: 4 bases; junction bases outside the gene matches: 2. The CDR3 has 15 amino acids. CDR3 region: CASSDGLAGAETQYF. CDR3 sequence (DNA): TGTGCCAGCAGTGACGGACTAGCGGGAGCAGAGACCCAGTACTTC. Full variable domain (outside the CDR3, taken from reference TRBV2 and TRBJ2-5): EPEVTQTPSHQVTQMGQEVILRCVPISNHLYFYWYRQILGQKVEFLVSFYNNEISEKSEIFDDQFSVERPDGSNFTLKIRSTKLEDSAMYFCASSDGLAGAETQYFGPGTRLLVL.

This clone was observed a few times. The chain carries TRBV4-1 and TRBJ2-7; 8 bases map to TRBD1. J gave up 0 bases and V 0 bases, and 4 bases lay outside the gene matches. The CDR3 covers 16 residues. Germline-derived CDR1 and CDR2 are MGHRA and YSYEKL. CDR3 amino acids: CASSQDLGTGSYEQYF. The CDR3 region has the DNA TGCGCCAGCAGCCAAGATTTGGGGACAGGCTCCTACGAGCAGTACTTC.

This chain links TRBV13 with TRBJ1-2, with TRBD1 matching over 7 bases. CDR1 and CDR2 (germline): PRHDT, FYEKMQ (reference sequence). There are 13 residues in the CDR3. Germline trimming cut 5 bases from V and 8 bases from J; bases unmatched to any gene: 8. The CDR3 sequence: CASSNTGEWGYTF. The DNA for the CDR3 is TGTGCCAGCAGCAACACAGGGGAGTGGGGCTACACCTTC.

This clone was counted between two and nine times. This rearrangement joins TRBV12-5 to TRBJ2-1, with D maybe TRBD1 (5 bases). Germline lookup yields CDR1 LGHNT and CDR2 FRNRAP. V was clipped by 2 bases and J by 9 bases, with 11 bases between them. The CDR3 consists of 13 residues. The CDR3 reads CASGLSQGTEQFF. The CDR3 DNA sequence: TGTGCTAGTGGTTTGTCCCAGGGCACTGAGCAGTTCTTC.

This clone has only a few counts. The chain couples TRBV2 to TRBJ1-6; 8 bases align to TRBD1. The CDR3 has 15 amino acids. CDR1 and CDR2 (germline): SNHLY, FYNNEI. J was trimmed by 7 bases and V by 4 bases; bases with no gene match: 6. DNA for the CDR3: TGTGCCAGCAGTGCTCAGGGACAGGAGAATTCACCCCTCCACTTT. Amino acids: CASSAQGQENSPLHF.

V gene TRBV29-1 combines with J gene TRBJ1-1, with D unresolved. With 6 bases removed from V and 6 bases from J, the gap between germline ends came to 11 bases. The V gene's germline CDR1 is SQVTM and CDR2 ANQGSEA. The CDR3 is 11 residues long. The CDR3: CSVPPVSEAFF. CDR3 in DNA: TGCAGCGTCCCTCCCGTATCTGAAGCTTTCTTT.